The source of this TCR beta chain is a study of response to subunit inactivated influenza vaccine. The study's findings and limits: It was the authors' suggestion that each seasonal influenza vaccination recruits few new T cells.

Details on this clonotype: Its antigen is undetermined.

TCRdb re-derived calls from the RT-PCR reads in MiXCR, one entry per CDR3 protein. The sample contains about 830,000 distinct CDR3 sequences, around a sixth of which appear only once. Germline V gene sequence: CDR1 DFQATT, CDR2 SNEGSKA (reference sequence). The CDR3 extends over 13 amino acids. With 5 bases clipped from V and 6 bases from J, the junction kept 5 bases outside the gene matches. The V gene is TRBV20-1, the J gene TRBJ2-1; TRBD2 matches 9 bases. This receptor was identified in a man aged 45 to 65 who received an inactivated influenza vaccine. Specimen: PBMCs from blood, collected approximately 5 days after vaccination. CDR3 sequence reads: CSAPRGGANEQFF. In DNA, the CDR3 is TGCAGTGCTCCGCGGGGGGGGGCCAATGAGCAGTTCTTC.